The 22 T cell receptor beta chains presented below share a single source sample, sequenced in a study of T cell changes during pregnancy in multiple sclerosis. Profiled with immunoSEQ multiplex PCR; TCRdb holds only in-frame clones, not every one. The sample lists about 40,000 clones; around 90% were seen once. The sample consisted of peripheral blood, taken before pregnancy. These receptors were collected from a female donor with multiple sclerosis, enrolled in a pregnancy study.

CDR3 residues: CSVGEGGHSFYGYTF. The CDR3 DNA follows: TGCAGCGTTGGTGAGGGCGGCCACTCCTTCTATGGCTACACCTTC. The genes are TRBV29-1 and TRBJ1-2, with D hard to call. Germline CDR1 SQVTM, CDR2 ANQGSEA. This CDR3 has 15 amino acids. Between the trimmed V and J ends, which lost 4 bases and 4 bases, there was a span of 19 bases. Drawing the rest from reference TRBV29-1 and TRBJ1-2, the complete variable domain is SAVISQKPSRDICQRGTSLTIQCQVDSQVTMMFWYRQQPGQSLTLIATANQGSEATYESGFVIDKFPISRPNLTFSTLTVSNMSPEDSSIYLCSVGEGGHSFYGYTFGSGTRLTVV.

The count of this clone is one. CDR3: CASSEGGSNNEQFF. CDR3 nucleotide sequence: TGTGCCAGCAGTGAAGGGGGCTCTAACAATGAGCAGTTCTTC. The J gene is TRBJ2-1, the V gene TRBV2; tentatively, D is TRBD1 (5 bases). Trimming left V 1 base short and J 5 bases short, with 9 bases between. The CDR3 loop spans 14 amino acids. Per the germline V gene, CDR1 is SNHLY and CDR2 is FYNNEI.

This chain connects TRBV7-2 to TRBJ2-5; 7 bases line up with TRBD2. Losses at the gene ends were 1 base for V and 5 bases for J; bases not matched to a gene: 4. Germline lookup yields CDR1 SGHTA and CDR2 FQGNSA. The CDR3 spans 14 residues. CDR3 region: CASSLGGGMETQYF. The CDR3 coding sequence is TGTGCCAGCAGCTTAGGGGGAGGGATGGAGACCCAGTACTTC.

The CDR3 nucleotides read TGTGCCAGCCTCACGGGGGGTGATGGCTACACCTTC. This sequence encodes CASLTGGDGYTF. The V gene is TRBV28, the J gene TRBJ1-2; perhaps TRBD1 as D (5 bases). This CDR3 spans 12 amino acids. Germline V lookup: CDR1 MDHEN, CDR2 SYDVKM. The V end lost 8 bases, the J end lost 6 bases, and 13 bases lay between the germline ends.

CDR3 sequence (DNA): TGTGCCAGCAGCTCTTACCTAGCGGGGAGCTACGAGCAGTACTTC. It codes for CASSSYLAGSYEQYF. The chain employs TRBV5-4 and TRBJ2-5; 9 bases map to TRBD2. The J call is uncertain, as TRBJ2-7 better fits the DNA end. This CDR3 is 15 amino acids long. CDR1 and CDR2 from the germline V gene are SGHNT and YYREEE (reference sequence).

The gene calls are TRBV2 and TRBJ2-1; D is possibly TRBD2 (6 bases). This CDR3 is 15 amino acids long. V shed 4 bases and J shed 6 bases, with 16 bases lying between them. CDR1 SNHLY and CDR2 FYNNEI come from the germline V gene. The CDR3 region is CASSASLGGGNEQFF. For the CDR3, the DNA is TGTGCCAGCAGTGCCTCTTTGGGGGGAGGCAATGAGCAGTTCTTC. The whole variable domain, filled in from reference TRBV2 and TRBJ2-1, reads EPEVTQTPSHQVTQMGQEVILRCVPISNHLYFYWYRQILGQKVEFLVSFYNNEISEKSEIFDDQFSVERPDGSNFTLKIRSTKLEDSAMYFCASSASLGGGNEQFFGPGTRLTVL.

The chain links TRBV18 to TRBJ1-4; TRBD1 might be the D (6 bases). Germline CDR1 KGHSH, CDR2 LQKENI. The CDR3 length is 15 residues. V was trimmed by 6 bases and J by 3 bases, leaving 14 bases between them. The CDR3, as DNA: TGTGCCAGCTCCCAGGCCTCAGGGGCTAATGAAAAACTGTTTTTT. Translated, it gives CASSQASGANEKLFF.

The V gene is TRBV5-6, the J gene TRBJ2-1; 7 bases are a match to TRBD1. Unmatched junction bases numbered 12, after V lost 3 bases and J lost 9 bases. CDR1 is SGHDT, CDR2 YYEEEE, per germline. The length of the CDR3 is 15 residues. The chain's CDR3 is CASSSLRDRGTEQFF. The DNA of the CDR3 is TGTGCCAGCAGCTCGCTCCGGGACAGAGGTACTGAGCAGTTCTTC. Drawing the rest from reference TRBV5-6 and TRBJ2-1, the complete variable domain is DAGVTQSPTHLIKTRGQQVTLRCSPKSGHDTVSWYQQALGQGPQFIFQYYEEEERQRGNFPDRFSGHQFPNYSSELNVNALLLGDSALYLCASSSLRDRGTEQFFGPGTRLTVL.

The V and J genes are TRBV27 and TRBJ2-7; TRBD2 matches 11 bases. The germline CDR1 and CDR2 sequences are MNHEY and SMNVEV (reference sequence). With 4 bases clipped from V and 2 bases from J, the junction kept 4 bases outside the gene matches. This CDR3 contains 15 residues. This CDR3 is CASSSLAGGTYEQYF. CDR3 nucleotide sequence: TGTGCCAGCAGTTCGCTAGCGGGAGGTACCTACGAGCAGTACTTC.

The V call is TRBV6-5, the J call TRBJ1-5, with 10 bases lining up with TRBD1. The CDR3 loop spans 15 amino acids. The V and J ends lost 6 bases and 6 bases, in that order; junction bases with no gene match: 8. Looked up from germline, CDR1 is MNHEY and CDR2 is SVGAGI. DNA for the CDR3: TGTGCCAGCAGCCGTAGCAGGACAGGGGGTCAGCCCCAGCATTTT. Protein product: CASSRSRTGGQPQHF.

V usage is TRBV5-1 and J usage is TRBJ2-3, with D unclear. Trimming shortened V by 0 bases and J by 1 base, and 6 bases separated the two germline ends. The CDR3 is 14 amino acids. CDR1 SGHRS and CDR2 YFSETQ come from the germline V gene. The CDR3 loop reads CASSLGAGTDTQYF. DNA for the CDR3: TGCGCCAGCAGCTTGGGGGCAGGCACAGATACGCAGTATTTT. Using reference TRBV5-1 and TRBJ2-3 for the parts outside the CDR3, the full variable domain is KAGVTQTPRYLIKTRGQQVTLSCSPISGHRSVSWYQQTPGQGLQFLFEYFSETQRNKGNFPGRFSGRQFSNSRSEMNVSTLELGDSALYLCASSLGAGTDTQYFGPGTRLTVL.

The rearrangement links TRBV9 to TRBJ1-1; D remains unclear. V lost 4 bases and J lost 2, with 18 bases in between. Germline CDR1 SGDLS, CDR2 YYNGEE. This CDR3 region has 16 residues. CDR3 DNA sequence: TGTGCCAGCAGCCCCCAACCCAGGCTACCTAACACTGAAGCTTTCTTT. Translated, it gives CASSPQPRLPNTEAFF.

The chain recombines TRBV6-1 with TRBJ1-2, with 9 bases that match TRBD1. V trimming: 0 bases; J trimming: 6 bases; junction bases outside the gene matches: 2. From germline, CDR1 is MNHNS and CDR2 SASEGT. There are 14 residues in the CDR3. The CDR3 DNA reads TGTGCCAGCAGTGAAGCGGGACAGGGCCATGGCTACACCTTC. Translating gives CASSEAGQGHGYTF.

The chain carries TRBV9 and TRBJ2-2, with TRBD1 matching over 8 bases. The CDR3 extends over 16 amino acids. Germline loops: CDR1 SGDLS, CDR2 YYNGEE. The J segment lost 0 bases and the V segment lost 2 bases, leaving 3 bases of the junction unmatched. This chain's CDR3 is CASSVTGGANTGELFF. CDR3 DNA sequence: TGTGCCAGCAGCGTTACAGGGGGTGCGAACACCGGGGAGCTGTTTTTT.

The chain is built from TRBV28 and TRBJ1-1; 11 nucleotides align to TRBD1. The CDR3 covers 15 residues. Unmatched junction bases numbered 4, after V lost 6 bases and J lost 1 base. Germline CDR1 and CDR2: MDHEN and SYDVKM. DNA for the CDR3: TGTGCCAGCAGCGCTGGGACAGGGGGGAACACTGAAGCTTTCTTT. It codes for CASSAGTGGNTEAFF.

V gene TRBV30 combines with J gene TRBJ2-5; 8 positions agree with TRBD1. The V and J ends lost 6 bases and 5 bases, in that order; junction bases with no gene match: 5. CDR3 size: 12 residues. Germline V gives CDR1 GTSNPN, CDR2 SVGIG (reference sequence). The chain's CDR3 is CACTTGAETQYF. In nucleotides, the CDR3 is TGTGCCTGCACGACAGGGGCGGAGACCCAGTACTTC.

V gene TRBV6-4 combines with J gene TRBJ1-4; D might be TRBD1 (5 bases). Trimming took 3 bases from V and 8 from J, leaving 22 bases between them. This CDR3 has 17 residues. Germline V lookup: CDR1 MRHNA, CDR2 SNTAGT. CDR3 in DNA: TGTGCCAGCAGTGAGAAATATACTGGGCAGGGAAGCGAAAAACTGTTTTTT. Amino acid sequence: CASSEKYTGQGSEKLFF.

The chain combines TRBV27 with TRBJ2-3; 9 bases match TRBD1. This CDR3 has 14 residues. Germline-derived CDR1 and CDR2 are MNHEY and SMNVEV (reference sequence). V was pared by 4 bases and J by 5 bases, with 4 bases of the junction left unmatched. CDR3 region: CASSSQGAGDTQYF. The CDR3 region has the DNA TGTGCCAGCAGTTCACAGGGGGCCGGAGATACGCAGTATTTT.

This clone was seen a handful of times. CDR3 region: CSVVVAGGGETQYF. CDR3 in DNA: TGCAGCGTTGTGGTAGCGGGAGGGGGAGAGACCCAGTACTTC. This chain joins TRBV29-1 and TRBJ2-5, with 11 bases fitting TRBD2. V was pared by 4 bases and J by 4 bases, with 5 bases of the junction left unmatched. This CDR3 has 14 amino acids. The V gene's germline CDR1 is SQVTM and CDR2 ANQGSEA.

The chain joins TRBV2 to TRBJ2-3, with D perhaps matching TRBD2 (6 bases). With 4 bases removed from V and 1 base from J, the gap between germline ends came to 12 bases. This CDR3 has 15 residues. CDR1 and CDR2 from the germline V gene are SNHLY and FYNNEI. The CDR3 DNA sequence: TGTGCCAGCAGTGTGGAAGGGGAGGGCACAGATACGCAGTATTTT. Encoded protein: CASSVEGEGTDTQYF.

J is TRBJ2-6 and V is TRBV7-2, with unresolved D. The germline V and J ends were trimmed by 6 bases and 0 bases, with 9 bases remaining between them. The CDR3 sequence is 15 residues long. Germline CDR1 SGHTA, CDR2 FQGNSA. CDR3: CASSLQFSGANVLTF. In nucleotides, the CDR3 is TGTGCCAGCAGTCTACAGTTCTCTGGGGCCAACGTCCTGACTTTC.

The CDR3 protein is CASSQRPGAREKLFF. For the CDR3, the DNA is TGCGCCAGCAGCCAAAGGCCAGGGGCGCGAGAAAAACTGTTTTTT. V is TRBV4-1 and J is TRBJ1-4; a weak D match, TRBD1 (6 bases). In germline, CDR1 is MGHRA, CDR2 YSYEKL. V lost 2 bases to trimming and J lost 8 bases, with 15 bases between them. CDR3 length: 15 amino acids.